The rows below give T cell receptor beta chains drawn from one sample of a study of OX40 agonist ivuxolimab in advanced cancers. TCRdb's copy holds only in-frame clones and misses some; the assay was immunoSEQ multiplex PCR. This table has approximately 80,000 clones, roughly nine tenths appearing once. Sequenced here: CD4+ or CD8+ T cells sorted from blood, sampled in a trial of the OX40 agonist ivuxolimab. The receptors come from an adult with an advanced solid tumor such as melanoma, head and neck, liver or kidney cancer. CDR3s include the opening cysteine and the closing phenylalanine or tryptophan. Each record gives: J gene, clone size, V gene, D gene, CDR3 protein, CDR3 DNA. The D gene is left open where the match is weak. Clone size is stated in some rows and not others, as once, few, many or a class when expanded.

J: TRBJ2-3
size: .
V: TRBV5-1
D: .
CDR3: CASSLVADTQYF
DNA: TGCGCCAGCAGCTTGGTAGCAGATACGCAGTATTTT

J: TRBJ1-3
size: .
V: TRBV6-5
D: TRBD1
CDR3: CASRTGDSSGNTIYF
DNA: TGTGCCAGCAGGACCGGGGACAGCTCTGGAAACACCATATATTTT

J: TRBJ2-1
size: .
V: TRBV9
D: TRBD2
CDR3: CASSAAGDLLNEQFF
DNA: TGTGCCAGCAGCGCAGCGGGGGATCTCCTAAATGAGCAGTTCTTC

J: TRBJ2-3
size: .
V: TRBV7-9
D: TRBD1
CDR3: CASSSTGGSDTQYF
DNA: TGTGCCAGCAGCTCGACAGGGGGGTCAGATACGCAGTATTTT

J: TRBJ1-1
size: .
V: TRBV5-1
D: TRBD1
CDR3: CASSPRDRNTEAFF
DNA: TGCGCCAGCAGCCCCCGGGACAGGAACACTGAAGCTTTCTTT

J: TRBJ2-1
size: .
V: TRBV7-3
D: .
CDR3: CASSLLGNNEQFF
DNA: TGTGCCAGCAGCTTATTGGGAAACAATGAGCAGTTCTTC

J: TRBJ2-5
size: .
V: TRBV5-4
D: TRBD1
CDR3: CASSMGQRGETQYF
DNA: TGTGCCAGCAGCATGGGACAGCGAGGGGAGACCCAGTACTTC

J: TRBJ2-5
size: .
V: TRBV5-1
D: .
CDR3: CASSYLQGGVQETQYF
DNA: TGCGCCAGCAGCTATCTACAGGGTGGGGTTCAGGAGACCCAGTACTTC

J: TRBJ2-3
size: .
V: TRBV9
D: .
CDR3: CASSVESDTQYF
DNA: TGTGCCAGCAGCGTAGAGTCAGATACGCAGTATTTT

J: TRBJ2-5
size: .
V: TRBV2
D: TRBD2
CDR3: CASSEERGPEETQYF
DNA: TGTGCCAGCAGTGAAGAGCGGGGCCCCGAAGAGACCCAGTACTTC

J: TRBJ2-3
size: .
V: TRBV5-1
D: .
CDR3: CASSLESGTDTQYF
DNA: TGCGCCAGCAGCTTGGAATCGGGGACAGATACGCAGTATTTT

J: TRBJ2-3
size: few
V: TRBV27
D: .
CDR3: CELGDTQYF
DNA: TGTGAACTTGGGGACACGCAGTATTTT

J: TRBJ2-5
size: .
V: TRBV28
D: TRBD1
CDR3: CASSDPGGAGETQYF
DNA: TGTGCCAGCAGTGACCCAGGGGGCGCGGGGGAGACCCAGTACTTC

J: TRBJ2-2
size: .
V: TRBV28
D: TRBD2
CDR3: CASQGTSWAGELFF
DNA: TGTGCCAGTCAGGGGACTAGTTGGGCCGGGGAGCTGTTTTTT

J: TRBJ2-7
size: .
V: TRBV5-8
D: TRBD1
CDR3: CASSGDSYEQYF
DNA: TGTGCCAGCAGCGGGGACAGCTACGAGCAGTACTTC

J: TRBJ1-2
size: .
V: TRBV19
D: .
CDR3: CASSKGFSEAGGYTF
DNA: TGTGCCAGTAGTAAGGGATTTTCTGAGGCGGGCGGCTACACCTTC

J: TRBJ2-5
size: .
V: TRBV7-2
D: .
CDR3: CASSFAGGQGETQYF
DNA: TGTGCCAGCAGCTTTGCGGGGGGACAGGGAGAGACCCAGTACTTC

J: TRBJ2-2
size: .
V: TRBV14
D: TRBD2
CDR3: CASSLHLAGTGELFF
DNA: TGTGCCAGCAGTCTTCATCTAGCGGGAACCGGGGAGCTGTTTTTT

J: TRBJ2-1
size: .
V: TRBV7-3
D: TRBD2
CDR3: CASSLGQRTSNEQFF
DNA: TGTGCCAGCAGCTTAGGACAAAGGACTAGTAATGAGCAGTTCTTC

J: TRBJ2-7
size: .
V: TRBV6-5
D: TRBD2
CDR3: CASSKIAGGYEQYF
DNA: TGTGCCAGCAGTAAAATAGCGGGAGGGTACGAGCAGTACTTC

J: TRBJ2-5
size: .
V: TRBV7-9
D: .
CDR3: CASSLGVSLDIQETQYF
DNA: TGTGCCAGCAGCTTAGGAGTGTCGTTGGACATCCAAGAGACCCAGTACTTC

J: TRBJ2-2
size: .
V: TRBV19
D: TRBD1
CDR3: CASRPQGPTGELFF
DNA: TGTGCCAGTAGGCCACAGGGGCCCACCGGGGAGCTGTTTTTT

J: TRBJ2-3
size: .
V: TRBV5-1
D: .
CDR3: CASSLDSTQYF
DNA: TGCGCCAGCAGCTTGGACAGCACGCAGTATTTT

J: TRBJ1-1
size: .
V: TRBV2
D: .
CDR3: CASSEWNTEAFF
DNA: TGTGCCAGCAGTGAATGGAACACTGAAGCTTTCTTT

J: TRBJ2-5
size: .
V: TRBV7-9
D: TRBD1
CDR3: CASSLAPGQGQETQYF
DNA: TGTGCCAGCAGCTTAGCCCCGGGACAGGGTCAAGAGACCCAGTACTTC

J: TRBJ2-6
size: .
V: TRBV7-6
D: .
CDR3: CASSFGGYSGANVLTF
DNA: TGTGCCAGCAGCTTCGGGGGATATTCTGGGGCCAACGTCCTGACTTTC

J: TRBJ1-1
size: .
V: TRBV28
D: .
CDR3: CASSAPGQGKGPEAFF
DNA: TGTGCCAGCAGTGCCCCGGGTCAGGGCAAGGGGCCTGAAGCTTTCTTT

J: TRBJ2-1
size: .
V: TRBV11-2
D: TRBD2
CDR3: CASSLLAGAVHEQFF
DNA: TGTGCCAGCAGCTTGTTAGCGGGAGCTGTTCATGAGCAGTTCTTC

J: TRBJ2-7
size: .
V: TRBV28
D: .
CDR3: CASSFPGIPEQYF
DNA: TGTGCCAGCAGTTTCCCAGGGATTCCCGAGCAGTACTTC

J: TRBJ2-1
size: .
V: TRBV5-1
D: .
CDR3: CASSLEALANEQFF
DNA: TGCGCCAGCAGCTTGGAAGCCCTAGCCAATGAGCAGTTCTTC

J: TRBJ2-7
size: .
V: TRBV7-2
D: .
CDR3: CASSILLYEQYF
DNA: TGTGCCAGCAGCATACTTCTATACGAGCAGTACTTC

J: TRBJ1-2
size: .
V: TRBV28
D: .
CDR3: CASSSYKGRGGYGYTF
DNA: TGTGCCAGCAGTTCATATAAAGGACGCGGGGGCTATGGCTACACCTTC

J: TRBJ1-4
size: .
V: TRBV7-9
D: .
CDR3: CASSRNFAGGGEKLFF
DNA: TGTGCCAGCAGCCGAAACTTTGCGGGCGGCGGTGAAAAACTGTTTTTT

J: TRBJ1-2
size: .
V: TRBV5-6
D: .
CDR3: CASSLEGEDGYTF
DNA: TGTGCCAGCAGCTTGGAGGGGGAGGATGGCTACACCTTC

J: TRBJ1-1
size: .
V: TRBV15
D: .
CDR3: CATSRGRVEAFF
DNA: TGTGCCACCAGCAGAGGAAGGGTGGAAGCTTTCTTT

J: TRBJ2-1
size: once
V: TRBV2
D: TRBD2
CDR3: CASISGRAAYNEQFF
DNA: TGTGCCAGTATTAGCGGGAGGGCCGCCTACAATGAGCAGTTCTTC

J: TRBJ1-3
size: .
V: TRBV6-5
D: .
CDR3: CASTTGPGLNTIYF
DNA: TGTGCCAGCACCACGGGGCCAGGATTAAACACCATATATTTT

J: TRBJ2-1
size: once
V: TRBV7-9
D: TRBD2
CDR3: CASSFSGSGNEQFF
DNA: TGTGCCAGCAGCTTTAGCGGGAGTGGCAATGAGCAGTTCTTC

J: TRBJ2-3
size: .
V: TRBV5-1
D: TRBD2
CDR3: CASTQIAGPTDTQYF
DNA: TGCGCCAGCACCCAGATAGCGGGGCCCACAGATACGCAGTATTTT

J: TRBJ1-2
size: .
V: TRBV30
D: TRBD1
CDR3: CAWSATGGFGGYTF
DNA: TGTGCCTGGAGTGCTACAGGGGGTTTTGGTGGCTACACCTTC

J: TRBJ2-2
size: .
V: TRBV30
D: .
CDR3: CAWNLAGSTGELFF
DNA: TGTGCCTGGAATTTGGCGGGAAGCACCGGGGAGCTGTTTTTT

J: TRBJ1-1
size: .
V: TRBV19
D: .
CDR3: CASSIEGGTEAFF
DNA: TGTGCCAGTAGTATAGAAGGGGGGACTGAAGCTTTCTTT